A single TCR beta chain is shown here with its context. This record comes from a study of T-cell memory formation after mild COVID-19. V lost 2 bases to trimming and J lost 8 bases, with 12 bases between them. The CDR3 covers 14 residues. TCRdb called the 5' RACE reads again in MiXCR, with one record for every CDR3 protein. This table has about 160,000 distinct CDR3 sequences, roughly a third appearing once. Material for sequencing was PBMCs or a T cell subset sorted from them (not recorded which). This sequence joins TRBV12-3 or TRBV12-4 and TRBJ1-4; D is unresolved. This clonotype originated in an adult woman who had mild COVID-19 (a few samples of this study predate the infection). Cell type and time point are not known. CDR3 nucleotides: TGTGCCAGCAGTTTATACCGGGGTGACGAAAAACTGTTTTTT. Translated, it gives CASSLYRGDEKLFF.